Below, 17 T cell receptor beta chains from the same sample are listed, as sequenced in a study of CD8 T cells in ankylosing spondylitis. Study observations and caveats: Apparently characteristic of ankylosing spondylitis blood was a TCR beta motif (eight highly homologous variants).

No antigen has been assigned to these receptors. MiXCR, run by TCRdb on the 5' RACE reads, gives a single entry per CDR3 protein. The repertoire includes some 330,000 distinct CDR3 sequences, around 8% of them detected once, and 13% to 15% sits in the top ten. Material for sequencing was blood, either unsorted or a sorted T cell fraction (not recorded which). The receptors originated from a male donor with ankylosing spondylitis.

This clonotype was seen at least ten times. The chain has TRBV15 and TRBJ2-7; D is tentatively TRBD1 or TRBD2 (5 bases each). In germline, CDR1 is LNHNV, CDR2 YYDKDF (reference sequence). The CDR3 is 15 amino acids. V lost 0 bases, J lost 0 bases, and 9 bases lay in between. The CDR3 reads CATSRDAGGSYEQYF. CDR3 sequence (DNA): TGTGCCACCAGCAGAGATGCTGGGGGCTCCTACGAGCAGTACTTC.

This clonotype was seen only a few times. The rearrangement uses TRBV20-1 and TRBJ2-7, with D perhaps TRBD2 (5 bases). V was trimmed by 6 bases and J by 6 bases, leaving 12 bases between them. Per the germline V gene, CDR1 is DFQATT and CDR2 is SNEGSKA (reference sequence). CDR3 length: 11 amino acids. The CDR3 spells CSALHRGEQYF. Here the CDR3 DNA reads TGCAGTGCGTTGCACCGGGGCGAGCAGTACTTC.

The rearrangement links TRBV6-1 to TRBJ1-5; tentative D call: TRBD1 (6 bases). Trimming took off 6 bases at V and 0 bases at J, with 15 bases between the two ends. This CDR3 comprises 16 residues. Germline V gene sequence: CDR1 MNHNS, CDR2 SASEGT. The CDR3: CASRLWTVFSNQPQHF. CDR3 coding DNA: TGTGCCAGCAGACTCTGGACAGTTTTTAGCAATCAGCCCCAGCATTTT.

This clonotype showed up just a few times. The V and J genes are TRBV6-1 and TRBJ1-5, with TRBD1 matching over 10 bases. The germline gives CDR1 MNHNS, CDR2 SASEGT. The CDR3 totals 15 residues. V gave up 7 bases and J gave up 7 bases; unmatched junction bases: 10. The CDR3 DNA reads as TGTGCCAGCAACTCCGGGACAGGGGTGACACAGCCCCAGCATTTT. This translates into CASNSGTGVTQPQHF.

The J gene is TRBJ1-6, the V gene TRBV7-9, with TRBD1 as a possible D gene (5 bases). V was shortened by 5 bases and J by 9 bases, with 14 bases between the two germline ends. The CDR3 length is 14 residues. Germline assignment: CDR1 SEHNR and CDR2 FQNEAQ (reference sequence). As DNA, the CDR3 is TGTGCCAGCAGCCCTTACCAGGGCGGTTCACCCCTCCACTTT. It specifies CASSPYQGGSPLHF.

This clonotype was observed a few times. The rearrangement links TRBV6-1 to TRBJ2-7; D is unresolved. Between the trimmed V and J ends, which lost 5 bases and 0 bases, there was a span of 8 bases. Germline V gene data show CDR1 as MNHNS and CDR2 as SASEGT. The length of the CDR3 is 13 residues. CDR3 coding DNA: TGTGCCAGCAGTCTCGGAGTCTCCTACGAGCAGTACTTC. Its protein is CASSLGVSYEQYF.

With respect to this clonotype: One end of the junction fails to match germline, which may point to a read error. CDR3 DNA: TGTGCCAGCTCACCACTAGCGGGACTCAAACCTTACGATCAGTACTTC. It encodes CASSPLAGLKPYDQYF. The V gene is TRBV18, the J gene TRBJ2-7; 8 positions match TRBD2. The CDR3 contains 16 residues. Per germline, CDR1 KGHSH and CDR2 LQKENI.

This clonotype was recorded many times. The chain has TRBV28 and TRBJ2-1, with 13 bases lining up with TRBD2. The CDR3 loop spans 15 amino acids. Germline CDR1 MDHEN, CDR2 SYDVKM. The ends lost 2 bases at V and 12 bases at J; junction bases unmatched: 7. DNA for the CDR3: TGTGCCAGCAGTTTACCACTAGCGGGAGGGAGGCTGCAGTTCTTC. Protein sequence: CASSLPLAGGRLQFF.

The V gene is TRBV29-1, the J gene TRBJ1-1; D is ambiguous. The V end was cut by 5 bases, the J end by 1 base, with 14 bases between. The CDR3 has 14 amino acids. Germline CDR1 and CDR2: SQVTM and ANQGSEA. CDR3 amino acids: CSVYEDPPNTEAFF. The CDR3 DNA follows: TGCAGCGTTTATGAGGACCCCCCGAACACTGAAGCTTTCTTT.

This clonotype was detected many times. The chain has TRBV9 and TRBJ2-5; 11 nucleotides match TRBD1. V lost 4 bases and J lost 5; bases outside the gene matches: 7. The CDR3 consists of 15 residues. Germline V gene lookup returns CDR1 SGDLS and CDR2 YYNGEE. The CDR3: CASSLRDRGSETQYF. CDR3 sequence (DNA): TGTGCCAGCAGCCTCCGGGACAGGGGGTCTGAGACCCAGTACTTC.

In this sample, this clonotype turned up a few times. The J gene is TRBJ1-1, the V gene TRBV21-1; the D segment call TRBD1 is taken from the table without a DNA check. TRBV21-1 is shown as a pseudogene. The CDR3 runs 14 residues. The CDR3, as DNA: TGTGCCAGCAGCCCCCGGGACAGGGGCACTGAAGCTTTCTTT. Amino acids: CASSPRDRGTEAFF.

This clonotype turned up a few times. This chain connects TRBV12-3 or TRBV12-4 to TRBJ2-7; 7 bases are a match to TRBD1. The ends lost 6 bases at V and 2 bases at J; junction bases unmatched: 4. The CDR3 runs to 13 residues. CDR3 DNA sequence: TGTGCCAGCAGGACAGGGCTTACCTACGAGCAGTACTTC. Protein sequence: CASRTGLTYEQYF.

This clonotype was counted only a few times. J is TRBJ2-1 and V is TRBV11-1; TRBD2 matches at 11 bases. In germline, CDR1 is SGHAT, CDR2 FQDESV (reference sequence). V trimming: 5 bases; J trimming: 7 bases; junction bases outside the gene matches: 16. This CDR3 spans 18 amino acids. This CDR3 reads CASSASPGLAASGNEQFF. The DNA for the CDR3 is TGTGCCAGCAGCGCATCACCGGGACTAGCGGCCTCGGGTAATGAGCAGTTCTTC. The entire variable domain, with the rest obtained from reference TRBV11-1 and TRBJ2-1, is as follows: EAEVAQSPRYKITEKSQAVAFWCDPISGHATLYWYRQILGQGPELLVQFQDESVVDDSQLPKDRFSAERLKGVDSTLKIQPAELGDSAMYLCASSASPGLAASGNEQFFGPGTRLTVL.

This rearrangement joins TRBV12-3 or TRBV12-4 to TRBJ1-4; 10 nucleotides match TRBD1. The junction had 5 bases not matched to a gene; V was cut back by 0 bases and J by 7 bases. The CDR3 is made up of 16 amino acids. CDR3 coding DNA: TGTGCCAGCAGTTTAGCGCTGGACAGGGGGATTGAAAAACTGTTTTTT. Translating it yields CASSLALDRGIEKLFF.

This clonotype was observed a few times. This chain uses TRBV6-1 with TRBJ2-5; 11 bases match TRBD2. V trimming: 6 bases; J trimming: 4 bases; junction bases outside the gene matches: 10. CDR3 length: 16 residues. Germline CDR1 and CDR2: MNHNS and SASEGT. The CDR3 DNA is TGTGCCAGCAGCGAGGGACTAGCGGCTCACTTAGAGACCCAGTACTTC. This encodes CASSEGLAAHLETQYF.

About this clonotype: One end of the junction is discordant with germline, which a read error may explain. V usage is TRBV5-5 and J usage is TRBJ2-1, with D uncertain. Germline V gene lookup returns CDR1 SGHKS and CDR2 YYEKEE (reference sequence). The CDR3 consists of 8 residues. In DNA, the CDR3 is TGTGCCACCACTGAGCGGTTCTTC. Residues: CATTERFF. The full variable domain, with the rest looked up from reference TRBV5-5 and TRBJ2-1, is DAGVTQSPTHLIKTRGQQVTLRCSPISGHKSVSWYQQVLGQGPQFIFQYYEKEERGRGNFPDRFSARQFPNYSSELNVNALLLGDSALYLCATTERFFGPGTRLTVL.

The chain carries TRBV10-3 and TRBJ2-7, with 11 bases matching TRBD2. CDR1 and CDR2 from the germline V gene are ENHRY and SYGVKD. The CDR3 is made up of 17 amino acids. Trimming at V came to 2 bases and at J to 8 bases, leaving 14 bases not matched to a gene. This CDR3 is CAISELPGLAGGNQQYF. CDR3 sequence (DNA): TGTGCCATCAGTGAGCTCCCCGGGCTAGCGGGAGGTAACCAGCAGTACTTC.